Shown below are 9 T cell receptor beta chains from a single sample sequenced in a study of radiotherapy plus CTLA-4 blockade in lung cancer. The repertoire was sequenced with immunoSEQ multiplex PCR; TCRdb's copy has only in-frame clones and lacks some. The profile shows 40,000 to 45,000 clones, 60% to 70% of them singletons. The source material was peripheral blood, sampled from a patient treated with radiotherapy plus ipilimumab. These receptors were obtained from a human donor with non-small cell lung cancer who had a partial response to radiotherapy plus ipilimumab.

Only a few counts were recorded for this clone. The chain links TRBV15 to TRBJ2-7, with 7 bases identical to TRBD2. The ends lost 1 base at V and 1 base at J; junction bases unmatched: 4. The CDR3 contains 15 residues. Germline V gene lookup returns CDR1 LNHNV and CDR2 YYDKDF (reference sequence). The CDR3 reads CATSRGGAGSYEQYF. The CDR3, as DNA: TGTGCCACCAGCAGAGGTGGAGCGGGGTCCTACGAGCAGTACTTC.

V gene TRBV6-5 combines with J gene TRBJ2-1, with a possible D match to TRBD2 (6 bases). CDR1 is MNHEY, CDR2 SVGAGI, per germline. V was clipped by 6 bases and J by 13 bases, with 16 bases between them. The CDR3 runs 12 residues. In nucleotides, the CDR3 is TGTGCCAGCAGCGAATCGGGACTTAGCCAGTTCTTC. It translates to CASSESGLSQFF.

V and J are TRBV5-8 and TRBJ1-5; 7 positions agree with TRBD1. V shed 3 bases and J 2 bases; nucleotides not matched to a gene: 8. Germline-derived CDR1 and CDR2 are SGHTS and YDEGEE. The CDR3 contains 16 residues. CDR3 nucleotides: TGTGCCAGCAGCTCAACACAGGGGCTTCGCAATCAGCCCCAGCATTTT. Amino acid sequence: CASSSTQGLRNQPQHF.

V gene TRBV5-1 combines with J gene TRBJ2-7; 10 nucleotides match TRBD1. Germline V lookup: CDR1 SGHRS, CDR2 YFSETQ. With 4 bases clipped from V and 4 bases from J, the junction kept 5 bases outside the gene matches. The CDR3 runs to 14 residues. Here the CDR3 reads CASSQGQGRYEQYF. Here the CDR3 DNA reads TGCGCCAGCAGCCAGGGACAGGGGAGGTACGAGCAGTACTTC.

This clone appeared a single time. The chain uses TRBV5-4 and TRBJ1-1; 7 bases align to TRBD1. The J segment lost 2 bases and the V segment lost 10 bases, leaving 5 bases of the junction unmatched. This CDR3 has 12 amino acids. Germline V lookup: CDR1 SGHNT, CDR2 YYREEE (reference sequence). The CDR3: CAGGQPNTEAFF. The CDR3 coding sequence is TGTGCCGGGGGACAGCCAAACACTGAAGCTTTCTTT.

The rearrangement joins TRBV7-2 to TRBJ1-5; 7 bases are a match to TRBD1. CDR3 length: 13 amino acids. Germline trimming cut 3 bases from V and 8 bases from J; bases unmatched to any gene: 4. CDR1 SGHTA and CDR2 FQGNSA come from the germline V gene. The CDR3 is CASSFDRDKPQHF. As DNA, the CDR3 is TGTGCCAGCAGCTTCGACAGGGACAAGCCCCAGCATTTT. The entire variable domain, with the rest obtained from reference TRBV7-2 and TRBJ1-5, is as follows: GAGVSQSPSNKVTEKGKDVELRCDPISGHTALYWYRQSLGQGLEFLIYFQGNSAPDKSGLPSDRFSAERTGGSVSTLTIQRTQQEDSAVYLCASSFDRDKPQHFGDGTRLSIL.

The chain's CDR3 is CASSLTSPLVNEQFF. CDR3 nucleotide sequence: TGCGCCAGCAGCTTGACTAGCCCCTTGGTGAATGAGCAGTTCTTC. The chain is built from TRBV5-1 and TRBJ2-1, with D tentatively TRBD2 (6 bases). The CDR3 is 15 residues long. Germline V gives CDR1 SGHRS, CDR2 YFSETQ. V lost 1 base and J lost 7, with 15 bases in between.

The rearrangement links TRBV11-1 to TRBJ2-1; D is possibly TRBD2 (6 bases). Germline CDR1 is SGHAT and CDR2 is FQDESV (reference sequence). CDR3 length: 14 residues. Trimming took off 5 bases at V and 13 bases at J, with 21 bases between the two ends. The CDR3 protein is CASSTYDGGVGQFF. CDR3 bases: TGTGCCAGCAGCACTTACGACGGGGGAGTTGGCCAGTTCTTC.

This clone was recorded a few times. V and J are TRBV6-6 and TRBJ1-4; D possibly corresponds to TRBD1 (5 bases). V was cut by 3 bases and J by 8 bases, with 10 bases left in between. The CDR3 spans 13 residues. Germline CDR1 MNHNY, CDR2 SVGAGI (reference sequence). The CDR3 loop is CASSYQGGEKLFF. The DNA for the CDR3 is TGTGCCAGCAGTTATCAGGGAGGAGAAAAACTGTTTTTT.